Listed here are 13 T cell receptor beta chains from one sample, sequenced in a study of OX40 agonist ivuxolimab in advanced cancers. Data came from immunoSEQ multiplex PCR; TCRdb stores just in-frame clones and leaves some out. This sample has under 95,000 clones, with around 90% found just once. Sequences were derived from CD4+ or CD8+ T cells sorted from blood, sampled in a trial of the OX40 agonist ivuxolimab. These receptors were taken from an adult with an advanced solid tumor such as melanoma, head and neck, liver or kidney cancer.

The chain couples TRBV7-6 to TRBJ1-2, with 7 bases identical to TRBD1. After removal of 1 base from V and 8 bases from J, the junction contained 10 bases not matched to a gene. CDR1 and CDR2 from the germline V gene are SGHVS and FNYEAQ. This CDR3 region has 15 residues. The CDR3 DNA reads as TGTGCCAGCAGCTTAGAGGCAGGGGGAGGGAGGGGCTACACCTTC. Encoded protein: CASSLEAGGGRGYTF.

In the case of this clone: The germline gene is not matched at one end of the junction; a read error may be the cause. The chain links TRBV15 to TRBJ1-4; D gene uncertain. CDR1 LNHNV and CDR2 YYDKDF come from the germline V gene (reference sequence). The CDR3 is 17 amino acids. CDR3 residues: CATSNENPRLPSGNLVF. The DNA of the CDR3 is TGTGCCACCAGCAATGAGAATCCGCGGCTGCCGTCGGGGAACTTGGTTTTT. The variable domain in full, with the rest retrieved from reference TRBV15 and TRBJ1-4, is DAMVIQNPRYQVTQFGKPVTLSCSQTLNHNVMYWYQQKSSQAPKLLFHYYDKDFNNEADTPDNFQSRRPNTSFCFLDIRSPGLGDTAMYLCATSNENPRLPSGNLVFGSGTQLSVL.

V and J are TRBV28 and TRBJ2-1; 16 bases are a match to TRBD2. V lost 6 bases, J lost 15 bases, and 11 bases stayed unmatched. The CDR3 runs to 15 residues. CDR1 is MDHEN and CDR2 is SYDVKM in the germline V gene. CDR3 DNA: TGTGCCAGCAGCTCCGGGACTAGCGGGGGGGGAGGCTCGTTCTTC. It specifies CASSSGTSGGGGSFF.

This chain connects TRBV5-1 to TRBJ2-5; D call uncertain. The CDR3 is made up of 11 amino acids. CDR1 and CDR2 from the germline V gene are SGHRS and YFSETQ. The germline V and J ends were trimmed by 2 bases and 5 bases, with 4 bases remaining between them. The CDR3 coding sequence is TGCGCCAGCAGCTTATCGGAGACCCAGTACTTC. Translating gives CASSLSETQYF.

The rearrangement joins TRBV13 to TRBJ2-7; TRBD2 matches at 13 bases. This CDR3 comprises 16 residues. Germline V lookup: CDR1 PRHDT, CDR2 FYEKMQ (reference sequence). Losses at the gene ends were 2 bases for V and 3 bases for J; bases not matched to a gene: 4. The CDR3 reads CASSLLWTSGSYEQYF. The CDR3 DNA follows: TGTGCCAGCAGCTTACTCTGGACTAGCGGGAGCTACGAGCAGTACTTC. The full variable domain, in which reference TRBV13 and TRBJ2-7 provide the parts outside the CDR3, is AAGVIQSPRHLIKEKRETATLKCYPIPRHDTVYWYQQGPGQDPQFLISFYEKMQSDKGSIPDRFSAQQFSDYHSELNMSSLELGDSALYFCASSLLWTSGSYEQYFGPGTRLTVT.

In this sample, this clone turned up once. The V gene is TRBV12-2, the J gene TRBJ2-7. TRBV12-2 is a listed pseudogene. This CDR3 is built from 11 residues. This CDR3 is CASRLNYEQYF. CDR3 in DNA: TGTGCAAGTCGCTTAAACTACGAGCAGTACTTC.

The chain joins TRBV7-6 to TRBJ2-3; 9 bases are shared with TRBD2. The CDR3 spans 15 residues. Germline assignment: CDR1 SGHVS and CDR2 FNYEAQ. Trimming removed 5 bases from V and 1 base from J; junction bases left unmatched: 4. The CDR3 DNA follows: TGTGCCAGCAGCCTTAGCGGGAGTGGCACAGATACGCAGTATTTT. Residues: CASSLSGSGTDTQYF.

V and J are TRBV5-4 and TRBJ2-5; either TRBD1 or TRBD2 may fit D (5 bases each). The J call may be wrong; the DNA end is better matched by TRBJ2-7. The CDR3 contains 14 residues. CDR1 SGHNT and CDR2 YYREEE come from the germline V gene (reference sequence). The CDR3 protein is CASSLPGRLGEQYF. DNA for the CDR3: TGTGCCAGCAGCTTGCCGGGGCGACTCGGCGAGCAGTACTTC.

The J gene is TRBJ1-5, the V gene TRBV23-1; D unclear. TRBV23-1 belongs to the ORF category, with a function that is uncertain. The V end was cut by 7 bases, the J end by 4 bases, with 17 bases between. The CDR3 sequence is 15 residues long. The CDR3 is CASISPRVQNQPQHF. CDR3 in DNA: TGCGCCAGCATTAGTCCCCGGGTCCAAAATCAGCCCCAGCATTTT.

The chain combines TRBV4-1 with TRBJ2-1; unclear D gene. Between the trimmed V and J ends, which lost 3 bases and 2 bases, there was a span of 8 bases. The CDR3 consists of 14 residues. Germline CDR1 MGHRA, CDR2 YSYEKL. The CDR3 reads CASSHRTTYNEQFF. CDR3 sequence (DNA): TGCGCCAGCAGCCATCGGACGACCTACAATGAGCAGTTCTTC.

Remarks on this clone: A read error may account for a junction end that differs from germline. CDR3 nucleotides: TGTGCCAGCAGTTATGGGGGTGGCTACGAGCAGTACTTC. This translates into CASSYGGGYEQYF. V gene TRBV10-3 combines with J gene TRBJ2-7, with D possibly called TRBD1 or TRBD2 (5 bases each). Germline-derived CDR1 and CDR2 are ENHRY and SYGVKD. The CDR3 totals 13 residues.

The chain links TRBV5-4 to TRBJ1-1, with D possibly TRBD1 on 5 matching bases. The V and J ends lost 2 bases and 0 bases respectively, with 8 bases between them. Germline CDR1 reads SGHNT; CDR2 reads YYREEE (reference sequence). The CDR3 loop spans 14 amino acids. The CDR3 protein is CASSLEQVNTEAFF. CDR3 nucleotides: TGTGCCAGCAGCTTAGAACAGGTGAACACTGAAGCTTTCTTT.

The genes are TRBV23-1 and TRBJ2-4; D unclear. TRBV23-1 qualifies as an ORF whose function is uncertain. This CDR3 spans 17 amino acids. Trimming cost V 0 bases and J 1 base, with 13 bases left between them. CDR3 sequence (DNA): TGCGCCAGCAGTCAATCGTCAGTAGGCCCCGCCAAAAACATTCAGTACTTC. It is translated as CASSQSSVGPAKNIQYF.